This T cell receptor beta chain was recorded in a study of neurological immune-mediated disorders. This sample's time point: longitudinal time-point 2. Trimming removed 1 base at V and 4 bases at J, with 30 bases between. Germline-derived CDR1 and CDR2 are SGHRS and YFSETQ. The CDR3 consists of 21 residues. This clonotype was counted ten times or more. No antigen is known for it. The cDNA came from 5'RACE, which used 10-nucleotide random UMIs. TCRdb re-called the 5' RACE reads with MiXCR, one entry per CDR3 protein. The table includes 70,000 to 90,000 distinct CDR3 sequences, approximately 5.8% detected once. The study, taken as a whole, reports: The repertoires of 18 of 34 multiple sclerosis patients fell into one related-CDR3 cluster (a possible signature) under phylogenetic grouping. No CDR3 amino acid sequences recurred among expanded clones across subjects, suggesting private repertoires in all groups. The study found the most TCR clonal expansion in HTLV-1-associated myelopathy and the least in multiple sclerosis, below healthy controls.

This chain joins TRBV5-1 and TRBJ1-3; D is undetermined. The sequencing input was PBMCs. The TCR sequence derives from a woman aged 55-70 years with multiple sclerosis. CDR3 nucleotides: TGCGCCAGCAGCTTGACGTGGCTGTCGACAACCAACTTGGGAGCAGGAAACACCATATATTTT. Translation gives CASSLTWLSTTNLGAGNTIYF.